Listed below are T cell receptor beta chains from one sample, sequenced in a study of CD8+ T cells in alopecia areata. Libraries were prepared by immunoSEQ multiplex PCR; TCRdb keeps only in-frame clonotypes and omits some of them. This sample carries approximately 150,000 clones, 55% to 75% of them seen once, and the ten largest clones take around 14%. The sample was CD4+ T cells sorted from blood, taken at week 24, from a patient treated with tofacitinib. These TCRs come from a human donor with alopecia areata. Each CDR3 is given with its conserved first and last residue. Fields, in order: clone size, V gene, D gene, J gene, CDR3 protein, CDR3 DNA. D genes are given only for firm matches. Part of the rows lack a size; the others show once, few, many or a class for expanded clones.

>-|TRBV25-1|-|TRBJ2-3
CASSDRGFVGDTQYF
TGTGCCAGCAGTGACCGAGGATTTGTCGGAGATACGCAGTATTTT
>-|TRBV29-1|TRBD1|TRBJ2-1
CSVKDRGNYNEQFF
TGCAGCGTGAAAGACAGGGGGAACTACAATGAGCAGTTCTTC
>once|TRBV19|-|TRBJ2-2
CASSLALTGELFF
TGTGCCAGTAGTCTGGCCCTCACCGGGGAGCTGTTTTTT
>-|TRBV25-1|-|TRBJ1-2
CASSGSGAYGYTF
TGTGCCAGCAGTGGTTCGGGGGCCTATGGCTACACCTTC
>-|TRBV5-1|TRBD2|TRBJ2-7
CASNFGGGSYEQYF
TGCGCCAGCAATTTTGGCGGGGGTTCCTACGAGCAGTACTTC
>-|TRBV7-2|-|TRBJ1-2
CASSLRRQGGYTF
TGTGCCAGCAGCTTACGTCGGCAGGGTGGCTACACCTTC
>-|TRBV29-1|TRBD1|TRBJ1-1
CSVRLRGGGNTEAFF
TGCAGCGTAAGATTGCGAGGGGGCGGGAACACTGAAGCTTTCTTT
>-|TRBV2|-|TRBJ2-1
CASSEGRTYNEQFF
TGTGCCAGCAGTGAAGGGCGGACCTACAATGAGCAGTTCTTC
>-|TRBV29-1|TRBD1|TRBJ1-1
CSVRQGMNTEAFF
TGCAGCGTTCGACAGGGGATGAACACTGAAGCTTTCTTT
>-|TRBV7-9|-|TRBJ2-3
CASSGSARDTQYF
TGTGCCAGCAGCGGCTCGGCTCGGGATACGCAGTATTTT
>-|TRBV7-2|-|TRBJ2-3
CASSQRGPDTQYF
TGTGCCAGCAGCCAGAGGGGTCCAGATACGCAGTATTTT
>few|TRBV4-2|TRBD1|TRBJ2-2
CASRTGGLTGELFF
TGTGCCAGCAGGACAGGGGGCCTGACCGGGGAGCTGTTTTTT
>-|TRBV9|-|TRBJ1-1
CASSVAQGSEAFF
TGTGCCAGCAGCGTAGCTCAGGGGTCTGAAGCTTTCTTT
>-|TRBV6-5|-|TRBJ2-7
CASNNGGSEQYF
TGTGCCAGCAACAATGGGGGGAGCGAGCAGTACTTC
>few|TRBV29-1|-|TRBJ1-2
CSVDSPLGYTF
TGCAGCGTGGACTCACCCCTTGGCTACACCTTC
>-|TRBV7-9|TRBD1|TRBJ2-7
CASSLERDRSYEQYF
TGTGCCAGCAGCTTAGAACGGGACAGGTCCTACGAGCAGTACTTC
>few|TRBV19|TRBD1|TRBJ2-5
CASSSDRVVSETQYF
TGTGCCAGTAGTTCGGACAGGGTCGTTTCGGAGACCCAGTACTTC
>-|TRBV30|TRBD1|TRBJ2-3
CAWKRDSSSTDTQYF
TGTGCCTGGAAAAGGGACAGCTCTAGCACAGATACGCAGTATTTT
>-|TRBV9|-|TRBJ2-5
CASSVGNSGGRETQYF
TGTGCCAGCAGCGTAGGGAATAGTGGGGGGAGAGAGACCCAGTACTTC
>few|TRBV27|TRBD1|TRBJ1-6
CASSSGTGDGPLHF
TGTGCCAGCAGTAGCGGGACAGGGGATGGACCCCTCCACTTT
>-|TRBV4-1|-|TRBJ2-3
CASSQSYPGYATQYF
TGCGCCAGCAGCCAATCGTATCCGGGATATGCTACGCAGTATTTT
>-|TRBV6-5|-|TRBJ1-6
CASSYSKLPLHF
TGTGCCAGCAGTTACTCGAAGCTGCCCCTCCACTTT
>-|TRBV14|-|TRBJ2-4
CASSQNQGIQYF
TGTGCCAGCAGCCAAAACCAAGGCATTCAGTACTTC
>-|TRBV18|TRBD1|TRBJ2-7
CASSPRGARTGAHEQYF
TGTGCCAGCTCACCACGTGGTGCCCGGACAGGGGCCCACGAGCAGTACTTC
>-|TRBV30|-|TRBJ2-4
CAWSVLRTAKNIQYF
TGTGCCTGGAGTGTACTCCGGACAGCCAAAAACATTCAGTACTTC
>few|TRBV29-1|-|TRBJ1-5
CSASYRDDQPQHF
TGCAGCGCATCGTACAGGGATGATCAGCCCCAGCATTTT
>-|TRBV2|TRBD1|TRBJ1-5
CASSAGTANSNQPQHF
TGTGCCAGCAGCGCCGGGACAGCTAATAGCAATCAGCCCCAGCATTTT
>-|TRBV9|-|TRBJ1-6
CASSRLTDTTSPLHF
TGTGCCAGCAGCCGCTTAACGGACACAACTTCACCCCTCCACTTT
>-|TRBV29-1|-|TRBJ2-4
CSVIPAQGRDIQYF
TGCAGCGTTATACCCGCGCAGGGGCGAGACATTCAGTACTTC
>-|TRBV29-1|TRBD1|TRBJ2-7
CSVKTGGPYEQYF
TGCAGCGTTAAGACAGGGGGCCCCTACGAGCAGTACTTC
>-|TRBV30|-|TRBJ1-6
CAWRDPGGGNSPLHF
TGTGCCTGGAGAGACCCGGGAGGCGGCAATTCACCCCTCCACTTT
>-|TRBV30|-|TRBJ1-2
CAWSTLANYGYTF
TGTGCCTGGAGTACACTCGCTAACTATGGCTACACCTTC
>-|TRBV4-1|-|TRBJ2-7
CASSQDEYRYEQYF
TGCGCCAGCAGCCAAGATGAGTATCGCTACGAGCAGTACTTC
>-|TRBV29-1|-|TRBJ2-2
CSVPGTKGTGELFF
TGCAGCGTTCCCGGGACGAAGGGAACCGGGGAGCTGTTTTTT
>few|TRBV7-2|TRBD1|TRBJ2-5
CASSLDPRSGGYF
TGTGCCAGCAGCTTAGACCCTCGGTCAGGGGGGTACTTC
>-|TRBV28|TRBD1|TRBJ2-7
CASSFGTGRAYEQYF
TGTGCCAGCAGTTTTGGGACAGGGAGGGCCTACGAGCAGTACTTC
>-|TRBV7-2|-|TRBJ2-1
CASSYDYPSYNEQFF
TGTGCCAGCAGCTACGACTACCCCTCGTACAATGAGCAGTTCTTC
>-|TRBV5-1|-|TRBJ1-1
CASSLEMNTEAFF
TGCGCCAGCAGCTTGGAAATGAACACTGAAGCTTTCTTT
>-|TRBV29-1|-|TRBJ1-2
CSVDARDGRGYTF
TGCAGCGTTGACGCCAGGGACGGTCGCGGCTACACCTTC
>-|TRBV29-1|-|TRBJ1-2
CSVASQGFYGYTF
TGCAGCGTCGCCTCCCAGGGGTTCTATGGCTACACCTTC
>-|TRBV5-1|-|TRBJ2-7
CASSLQDYYEQYF
TGCGCCAGCAGCTTGCAGGATTACTACGAGCAGTACTTC
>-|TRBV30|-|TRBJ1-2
CAWSVRAGNGYTF
TGTGCCTGGAGTGTAAGAGCCGGGAATGGCTACACCTTC
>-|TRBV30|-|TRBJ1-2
CAWSPGAAFSRYTF
TGTGCCTGGTCCCCCGGGGCTGCGTTTTCCCGGTACACCTTC
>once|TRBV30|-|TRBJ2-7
CAWSVRGSRGREQYF
TGTGCCTGGAGTGTAAGGGGATCTCGGGGTCGAGAGCAGTACTTC
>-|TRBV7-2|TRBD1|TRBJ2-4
CASSLSNGTGEGIQYF
TGTGCCAGCAGCCTATCAAACGGGACAGGGGAAGGCATTCAGTACTTC
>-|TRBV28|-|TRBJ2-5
CASTSRHEPQYF
TGTGCCAGCACCTCTAGGCACGAGCCCCAGTACTTC
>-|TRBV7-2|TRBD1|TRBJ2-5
CASSTQTGNQETQYF
TGTGCCAGCAGCACCCAGACAGGGAACCAAGAGACCCAGTACTTC
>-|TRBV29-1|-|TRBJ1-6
CSVRGSMDSPLHF
TGCAGCGTGCGGGGCTCTATGGATTCACCCCTCCACTTT
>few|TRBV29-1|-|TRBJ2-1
CSVADLGGRGPREQFF
TGCAGCGTCGCTGATCTCGGGGGGCGGGGTCCACGGGAGCAGTTCTTC
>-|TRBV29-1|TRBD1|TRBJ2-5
CSAGTAQETQYF
TGCAGCGCCGGGACAGCTCAAGAGACCCAGTACTTC
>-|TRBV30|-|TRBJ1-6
CAWSPSRHETFSPLHF
TGTGCCTGGAGTCCCTCCCGGCACGAGACTTTTTCACCCCTCCACTTT
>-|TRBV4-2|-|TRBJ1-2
CASSHWRMDYGYTF
TGTGCCAGCAGCCATTGGAGGATGGACTATGGCTACACCTTC
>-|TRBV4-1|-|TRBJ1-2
CASSHFRGGYGYTF
TGCGCCAGCAGCCACTTCAGGGGCGGCTATGGCTACACCTTC
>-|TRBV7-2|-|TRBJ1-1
CASSLDTGNTEAFF
TGTGCCAGCAGCTTAGATACGGGGAACACTGAAGCTTTCTTT
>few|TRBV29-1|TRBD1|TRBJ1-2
CSVEKQGRGYGYTF
TGCAGCGTTGAAAAACAGGGGCGGGGGTATGGCTACACCTTC
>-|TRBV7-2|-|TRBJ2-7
CASSLHYEQYF
TGTGCCAGCAGCCTACACTACGAGCAGTACTTC
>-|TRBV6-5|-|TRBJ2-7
CASSSIRYYEQYF
TGTGCCAGCAGTTCCATTCGGTACTACGAGCAGTACTTC